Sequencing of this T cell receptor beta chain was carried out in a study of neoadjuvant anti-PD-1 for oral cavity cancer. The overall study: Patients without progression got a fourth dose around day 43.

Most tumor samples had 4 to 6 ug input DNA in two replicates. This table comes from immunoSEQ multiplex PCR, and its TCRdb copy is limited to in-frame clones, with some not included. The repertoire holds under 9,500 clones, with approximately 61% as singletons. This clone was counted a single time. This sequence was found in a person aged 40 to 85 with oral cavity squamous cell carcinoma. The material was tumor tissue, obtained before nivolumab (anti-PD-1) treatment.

CDR3: CAWSWASGRYGDTQYF. CDR3 coding DNA: TGTGCCTGGAGTTGGGCTAGCGGGAGATATGGGGATACGCAGTATTTT. This chain joins TRBV30 and TRBJ2-3; 10 bases fit TRBD2. Germline-derived CDR1 and CDR2 are GTSNPN and SVGIG (reference sequence). This CDR3 has 16 amino acids. The V gene end was trimmed by 2 bases and the J gene end by 6 bases; junction bases not matched to a gene: 11.